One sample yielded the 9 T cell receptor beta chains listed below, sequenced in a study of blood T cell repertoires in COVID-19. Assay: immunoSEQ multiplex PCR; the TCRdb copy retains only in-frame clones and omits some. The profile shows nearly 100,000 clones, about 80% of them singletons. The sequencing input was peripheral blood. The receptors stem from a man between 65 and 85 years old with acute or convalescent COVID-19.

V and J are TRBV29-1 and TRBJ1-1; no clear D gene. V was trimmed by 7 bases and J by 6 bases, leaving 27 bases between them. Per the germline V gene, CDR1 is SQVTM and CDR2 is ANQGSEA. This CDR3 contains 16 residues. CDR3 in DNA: TGCAGCGCCCCGAGAGGAGGAGGGCTACTATCGGCTGAAGCTTTCTTT. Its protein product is CSAPRGGGLLSAEAFF.

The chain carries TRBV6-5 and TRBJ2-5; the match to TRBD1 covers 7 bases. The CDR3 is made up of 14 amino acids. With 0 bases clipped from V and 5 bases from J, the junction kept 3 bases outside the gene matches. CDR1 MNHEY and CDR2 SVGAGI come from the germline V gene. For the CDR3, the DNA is TGTGCCAGCAGTTACTCCGGGACAGTGGAGACCCAGTACTTC. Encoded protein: CASSYSGTVETQYF.

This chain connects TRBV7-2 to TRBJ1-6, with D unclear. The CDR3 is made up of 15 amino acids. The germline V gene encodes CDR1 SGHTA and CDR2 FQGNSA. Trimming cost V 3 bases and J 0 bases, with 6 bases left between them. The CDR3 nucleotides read TGTGCCAGCAGCTTTGGTAGCTCCTATAATTCACCCCTCCACTTT. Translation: CASSFGSSYNSPLHF.

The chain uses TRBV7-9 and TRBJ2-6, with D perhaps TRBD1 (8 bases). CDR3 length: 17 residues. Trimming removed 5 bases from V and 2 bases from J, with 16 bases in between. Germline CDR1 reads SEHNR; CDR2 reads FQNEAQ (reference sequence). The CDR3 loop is CASSERTGRAGANVLTF. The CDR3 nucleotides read TGTGCCAGCAGCGAAAGGACAGGGAGGGCTGGGGCCAACGTCCTGACTTTC.

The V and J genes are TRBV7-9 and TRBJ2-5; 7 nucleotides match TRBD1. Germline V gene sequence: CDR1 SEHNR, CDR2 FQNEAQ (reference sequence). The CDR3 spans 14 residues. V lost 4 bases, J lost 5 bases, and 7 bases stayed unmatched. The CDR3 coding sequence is TGTGCCAGCAGCTCAAACAGGGGTCGGGAGACCCAGTACTTC. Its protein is CASSSNRGRETQYF.

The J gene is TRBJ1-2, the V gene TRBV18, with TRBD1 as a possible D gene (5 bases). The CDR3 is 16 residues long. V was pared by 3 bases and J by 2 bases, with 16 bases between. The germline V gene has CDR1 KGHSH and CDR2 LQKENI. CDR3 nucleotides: TGTGCCAGCTCACCCCAGGGAGGGGTCGTCAACTATGGCTACACCTTC. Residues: CASSPQGGVVNYGYTF.

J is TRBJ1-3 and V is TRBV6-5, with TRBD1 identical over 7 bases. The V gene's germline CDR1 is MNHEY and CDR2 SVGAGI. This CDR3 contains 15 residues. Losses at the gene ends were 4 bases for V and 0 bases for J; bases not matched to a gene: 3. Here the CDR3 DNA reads TGTGCCAGCAGTTCGACAGGGAACTCTGGAAACACCATATATTTT. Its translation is CASSSTGNSGNTIYF.

CDR3 in amino acids: CASSFFDRVRFF. The DNA of the CDR3 is TGTGCCAGCAGTTTCTTTGACAGGGTAAGGTTCTTC. The chain employs TRBV28 and TRBJ2-1; 7 bases match TRBD1. The CDR3 totals 12 residues. Per the germline V gene, CDR1 is MDHEN and CDR2 is SYDVKM. V dropped 3 bases and J dropped 15; count of bases not matched to a gene: 8.

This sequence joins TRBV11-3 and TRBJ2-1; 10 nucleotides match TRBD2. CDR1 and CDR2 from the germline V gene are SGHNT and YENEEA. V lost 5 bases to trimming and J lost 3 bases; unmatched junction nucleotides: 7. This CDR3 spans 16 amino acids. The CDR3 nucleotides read TGTGCCAGCAGCCTAACCCTAGCGGGAGACTACAATGAGCAGTTCTTC. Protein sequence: CASSLTLAGDYNEQFF.